The 18 T cell receptor beta chains given below trace back to one sample, sequenced in a study of somatic mutations in cytotoxic T cells in rheumatoid arthritis. The table came from immunoSEQ multiplex PCR; TCRdb's copy has only in-frame clones and leaves some out. The repertoire holds more than 10,000 clones, 83% seen once, with about 14% in the top ten. The sequencing input was CD8+ T cells sorted from blood. Source of these receptors: a woman aged 55-69 years in good health.

The rearrangement uses TRBV19 and TRBJ2-4; D gene uncertain. This CDR3 is 14 amino acids long. Trimming took off 2 bases at V and 0 bases at J, with 5 bases between the two ends. Germline V gene sequence: CDR1 LNHDA, CDR2 SQIVND (reference sequence). CDR3 sequence (DNA): TGTGCCAGTAGTATAATACTAGCCAAAAACATTCAGTACTTC. Translating gives CASSIILAKNIQYF.

The chain employs TRBV7-9 and TRBJ2-5; TRBD2 matches 8 bases. The better agreement between TRBJ2-7 and the DNA end casts doubt on the J call. The germline V gene encodes CDR1 SEHNR and CDR2 FQNEAQ (reference sequence). This CDR3 contains 16 residues. CDR3 bases: TGTGCCAGCAGCTTTGCGGCGGGGGGCTCTCCCTACGAGCAGTACTTC. Its protein is CASSFAAGGSPYEQYF.

This chain connects TRBV11-2 to TRBJ2-5; D might be TRBD2 (5 bases). Looked up from germline, CDR1 is SGHAT and CDR2 is FQNNGV. This CDR3 has 13 amino acids. With 5 bases removed from V and 3 bases from J, the gap between germline ends came to 10 bases. CDR3 amino acids: CASSPPGEETQYF. CDR3 nucleotides: TGTGCCAGCAGCCCCCCCGGGGAAGAGACCCAGTACTTC.

This chain connects TRBV7-2 to TRBJ2-3, with 7 nucleotides matching TRBD2. The trim removed 4 bases at V and 0 bases at J, leaving 13 bases unmatched. CDR3 length equals 18 residues. Per the germline V gene, CDR1 is SGHTA and CDR2 is FQGNSA. This chain's CDR3 is CASSSFPSGVASTDTQYF. The CDR3 DNA reads as TGTGCCAGCAGCTCATTCCCAAGCGGGGTAGCTAGCACAGATACGCAGTATTTT. Using reference TRBV7-2 and TRBJ2-3 for the parts outside the CDR3, the full variable domain is GAGVSQSPSNKVTEKGKDVELRCDPISGHTALYWYRQSLGQGLEFLIYFQGNSAPDKSGLPSDRFSAERTGGSVSTLTIQRTQQEDSAVYLCASSSFPSGVASTDTQYFGPGTRLTVL.

This clone appeared a single time. The gene calls are TRBV9 and TRBJ2-3; TRBD2 aligns across 7 bases. The germline CDR1 and CDR2 sequences are SGDLS and YYNGEE. CDR3 length: 15 residues. V was clipped by 0 bases and J by 5 bases; unmatched bases: 6. The CDR3 nucleotides read TGTGCCAGCAGCGTAGGGGGACTAACTGGAGATACGCAGTATTTT. It codes for CASSVGGLTGDTQYF. Together with reference TRBV9 and TRBJ2-3, the CDR3 gives the full variable domain: DSGVTQTPKHLITATGQRVTLRCSPRSGDLSVYWYQQSLDQGLQFLIQYYNGEERAKGNILERFSAQQFPDLHSELNLSSLELGDSALYFCASSVGGLTGDTQYFGPGTRLTVL.

The V gene is TRBV7-2, the J gene TRBJ2-1, with a possible D match to TRBD1 (6 bases). V lost 1 base and J lost 0, with 10 bases in between. The length of the CDR3 is 16 residues. Germline V gene data show CDR1 as SGHTA and CDR2 as FQGNSA. This chain's CDR3 is CASSLELGASYNEQFF. Written as DNA, the CDR3 is TGTGCCAGCAGCTTAGAGTTGGGGGCCTCCTACAATGAGCAGTTCTTC.

This rearrangement joins TRBV29-1 to TRBJ2-1; D remains ambiguous. Trimming left V 3 bases short and J 9 bases short, with 6 bases between. CDR3 length: 10 amino acids. The V gene's germline CDR1 is SQVTM and CDR2 ANQGSEA. CDR3 protein: CSVDYREQFF. CDR3 sequence (DNA): TGCAGCGTTGACTATCGTGAGCAGTTCTTC.

The rearrangement joins TRBV5-1 to TRBJ2-1; D gene ambiguous. This CDR3 has 18 amino acids. V lost 3 bases and J lost 8, with 27 bases in between. The germline V gene encodes CDR1 SGHRS and CDR2 YFSETQ. The CDR3 DNA is TGCGCCAGCAGCTCCTCCGCAATTGTCCCAGTTTTATACCATGAGCAGTTCTTC. Its protein is CASSSSAIVPVLYHEQFF.

The CDR3, as DNA: TGTGCCAGCAGCGTAGAAGGGGTATGGAACAATGAGCAGTTCTTC. It translates to CASSVEGVWNNEQFF. The chain uses TRBV9 and TRBJ2-1; perhaps TRBD1 as D (5 bases). Germline V lookup: CDR1 SGDLS, CDR2 YYNGEE. With 0 bases removed from V and 5 bases from J, the gap between germline ends came to 12 bases. This CDR3 has 15 residues.

V is TRBV11-2 and J is TRBJ2-1; a weak D match, TRBD2 (6 bases). V was pared by 2 bases and J by 0 bases, with 8 bases between. In germline, CDR1 is SGHAT, CDR2 FQNNGV. The CDR3 sequence is 15 residues long. CDR3 sequence reads: CASSLSGVSYNEQFF. The CDR3 coding sequence is TGTGCCAGCAGCTTATCGGGGGTCTCCTACAATGAGCAGTTCTTC.

The chain employs TRBV29-1 and TRBJ2-5, with D tentatively TRBD2 (6 bases). Germline-derived CDR1 and CDR2 are SQVTM and ANQGSEA. V shed 3 bases and J shed 4 bases, with 9 bases lying between them. This CDR3 region has 12 residues. The CDR3 spells CSVEGLRETQYF. The CDR3 coding sequence is TGCAGCGTTGAGGGACTTAGAGAGACCCAGTACTTC.

The V call is TRBV27, the J call TRBJ2-4; D may be TRBD1 (5 bases). Trimming left V 5 bases short and J 0 bases short, with 17 bases between. The CDR3 has 17 residues. In germline, CDR1 is MNHEY, CDR2 SMNVEV (reference sequence). CDR3 region: CASSGPDNVLAKNIQYF. CDR3 nucleotides: TGTGCCAGCAGTGGCCCGGACAACGTACTAGCCAAAAACATTCAGTACTTC.

The chain has TRBV5-4 and TRBJ2-5; 8 bases match TRBD1. Looked up from germline, CDR1 is SGHNT and CDR2 is YYREEE (reference sequence). This CDR3 is 14 amino acids long. Trimming removed 9 bases from V and 3 bases from J; junction bases left unmatched: 10. DNA for the CDR3: TGTGCCATCAGATCGACAGGGGTGGAAGAGACCCAGTACTTC. It specifies CAIRSTGVEETQYF.

This clone was detected only once. The chain joins TRBV5-1 to TRBJ2-2; no clear D. From germline, CDR1 is SGHRS and CDR2 YFSETQ. The V end was cut by 1 base, the J end by 8 bases, with 6 bases between. The CDR3 is made up of 12 amino acids. The CDR3 sequence is CASSLRQGELFF. CDR3 sequence (DNA): TGCGCCAGCAGCTTGCGCCAGGGGGAGCTGTTTTTT.

This clone was detected once. The chain recombines TRBV7-2 with TRBJ2-7, with TRBD2 as a possible D gene (6 bases). The V gene lost 1 base and the J gene lost 5 bases, with 12 bases spanning the gap. Germline CDR1 reads SGHTA; CDR2 reads FQGNSA. The CDR3 extends over 14 amino acids. CDR3: CASSLDRGVDEQYV. The CDR3, as DNA: TGTGCCAGCAGCTTAGATCGCGGGGTAGACGAGCAGTACGTC.

The chain has TRBV11-3 and TRBJ2-3, with 11 bases identical to TRBD2. CDR3 size: 14 residues. The germline gives CDR1 SGHNT, CDR2 YENEEA. Germline trimming cut 5 bases from V and 3 bases from J; bases unmatched to any gene: 1. This CDR3 is CASSPSGGTDTQYF. CDR3 nucleotides: TGTGCCAGCAGCCCTAGCGGGGGGACAGATACGCAGTATTTT. The whole variable domain, remainder taken from reference TRBV11-3 and TRBJ2-3, is EAGVVQSPRYKIIEKKQPVAFWCNPISGHNTLYWYLQNLGQGPELLIRYENEEAVDDSQLPKDRFSAERLKGVDSTLKIQPAELGDSAVYLCASSPSGGTDTQYFGPGTRLTVL.

The rearrangement links TRBV4-1 to TRBJ1-1; D is undetermined. Trimming shortened V by 0 bases and J by 0 bases, and 17 bases separated the two germline ends. The CDR3 extends over 18 amino acids. CDR1 is MGHRA, CDR2 YSYEKL, per germline. CDR3 DNA sequence: TGCGCCAGCAGCCAAGAGCCCGCTACCAACTTCGTGAACACTGAAGCTTTCTTT. Translating gives CASSQEPATNFVNTEAFF.

This rearrangement joins TRBV6-5 to TRBJ2-2; 9 bases match TRBD2. Trimming took 5 bases from V and 3 from J; bases not matched to a gene: 4. CDR3 length: 15 amino acids. The germline V gene has CDR1 MNHEY and CDR2 SVGAGI. CDR3 DNA: TGTGCCAGCAGTCAGGGACTAGCTCACACCGGGGAGCTGTTTTTT. This gives the protein CASSQGLAHTGELFF.